The clone carrying this T cell receptor beta chain turned up a few times. Antigen unknown. Per germline, CDR1 SGHRS and CDR2 YFSETQ. CDR3 length: 15 residues. The ends were cut back, 0 bases at V and 7 bases at J, with 14 bases in the middle. Time point meaning: after neoadjuvant nivolumab, at surgical resection. This specimen comes from a study of neoadjuvant anti-PD-1 for oral cavity cancer. Study-level information: Patients without progression got a fourth dose around day 43. Study outcomes and limitations: Treg/Th17 ratio rose with pretreatment blood and fell with post-treatment tumor TCRbeta clonality.

TCRdb keeps only in-frame clones here, not all; method: immunoSEQ multiplex PCR. This sample has about 23,000 clones, with 25% to 30% found just once. This material consisted of tumor tissue, taken after nivolumab (anti-PD-1) treatment. The V gene is TRBV5-1, the J gene TRBJ1-5; weak D call: TRBD1 (5 bases). The sequence was obtained from a person between 35 and 79 years old with oral cavity squamous cell carcinoma. In DNA, the CDR3 is TGCGCCAGCAGCTTGGATATTTGGACACGACAGCCCCAGCATTTT. This sequence encodes CASSLDIWTRQPQHF. Complete variable domain (other parts from reference TRBV5-1 and TRBJ1-5): KAGVTQTPRYLIKTRGQQVTLSCSPISGHRSVSWYQQTPGQGLQFLFEYFSETQRNKGNFPGRFSGRQFSNSRSEMNVSTLELGDSALYLCASSLDIWTRQPQHFGDGTRLSIL.